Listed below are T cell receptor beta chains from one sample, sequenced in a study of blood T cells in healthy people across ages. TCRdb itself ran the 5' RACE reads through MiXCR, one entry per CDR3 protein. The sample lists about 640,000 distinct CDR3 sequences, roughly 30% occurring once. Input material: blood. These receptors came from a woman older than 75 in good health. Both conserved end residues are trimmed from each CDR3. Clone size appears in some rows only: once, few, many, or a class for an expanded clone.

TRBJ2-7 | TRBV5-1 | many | ASSLESGTTEQY
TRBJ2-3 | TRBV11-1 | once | TSSSSPTDTQY
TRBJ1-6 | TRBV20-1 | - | SVKAGGNNNSPLH
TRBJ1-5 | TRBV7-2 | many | ASSSQTGASNQPQH
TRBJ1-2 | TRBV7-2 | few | ASSLGEDGYT
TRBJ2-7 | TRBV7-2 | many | ASSLKRTVGEQY
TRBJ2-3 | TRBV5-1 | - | ASSLSNTQY
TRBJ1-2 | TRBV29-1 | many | STDRGLGYGYT
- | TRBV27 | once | ASRPEGPDSQETQY
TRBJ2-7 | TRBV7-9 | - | ASSQTRPRTGMDEQY
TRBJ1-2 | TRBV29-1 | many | SVDRGAQLGGYT